One sample yielded the 25 T cell receptor beta chains listed below, sequenced in a study of T cell responses to AZD1222 COVID-19 vaccine. Measured with immunoSEQ multiplex PCR; TCRdb has only the in-frame clones, and not every one. The sample contains 95,000 to 150,000 clones, roughly 91% of which appear only once. Specimen: peripheral blood, collected 28 days after the second AZD1222 dose. The receptors here all came from an adult who received the AZD1222 COVID-19 vaccine.

The chain has TRBV3-1 (or the pseudogene TRBV3-2) and TRBJ1-1; D not certain. Germline CDR1 reads LGHDT; CDR2 reads YNNKEL (reference sequence). The ends were cut back, 3 bases at V and 1 base at J, with 9 bases in the middle. This CDR3 has 14 residues. CDR3 sequence (DNA): TGTGCCAGCAGCCAGGCGGGGAGGAACACTGAAGCTTTCTTT. Translation: CASSQAGRNTEAFF.

The J gene is TRBJ1-1, the V gene TRBV27; D perhaps matches TRBD1 (6 bases). This CDR3 contains 14 residues. Germline CDR1 and CDR2: MNHEY and SMNVEV (reference sequence). The V gene lost 5 bases and the J gene lost 1 base, with 11 bases spanning the gap. The CDR3: CASSTWGPNTEAFF. Written as DNA, the CDR3 is TGTGCCAGCAGTACCTGGGGGCCGAACACTGAAGCTTTCTTT.

The chain carries TRBV6-5 and TRBJ1-1, with D unclear. Trimming took 3 bases from V and 1 from J, leaving 6 bases between them. This CDR3 region has 13 residues. Germline values: CDR1 MNHEY, CDR2 SVGAGI. In nucleotides, the CDR3 is TGTGCCAGCAGTTATGGTCAGAACACTGAAGCTTTCTTT. Its protein product is CASSYGQNTEAFF.

V usage is TRBV7-2 and J usage is TRBJ1-6; TRBD1 agrees at 8 bases. J gave up 9 bases and V 5 bases, and 15 bases lay outside the gene matches. CDR1 and CDR2 (germline): SGHTA, FQGNSA. CDR3 length: 17 amino acids. This chain's CDR3 is CASSGRTLRGLGSPLHF. For the CDR3, the DNA is TGTGCCAGCAGCGGCCGCACTCTCAGGGGGCTCGGTTCACCCCTCCACTTT.

The chain uses TRBV11-3 and TRBJ2-7; 12 nucleotides agree with TRBD1. Germline V gene sequence: CDR1 SGHNT, CDR2 YENEEA. V lost 1 base, J lost 4 bases, and 8 bases stayed unmatched. The CDR3 is made up of 17 amino acids. CDR3 nucleotides: TGTGCCAGCAGCTTAGGTAACCGGGACAGGGGGCCGTACGAGCAGTACTTC. Translated, it gives CASSLGNRDRGPYEQYF.

The rearrangement joins TRBV29-1 to TRBJ1-1, with D possibly TRBD1 on 5 matching bases. This CDR3 is built from 13 residues. Trimming stripped 4 bases from V and 1 base from J, with 10 bases between. Germline V gene data show CDR1 as SQVTM and CDR2 as ANQGSEA. CDR3 loop: CSVAPGQNTEAFF. Here the CDR3 DNA reads TGCAGCGTTGCGCCAGGGCAGAACACTGAAGCTTTCTTT.

The chain couples TRBV9 to TRBJ2-3, with 7 bases fitting TRBD2. The CDR3 is 15 amino acids. V lost 0 bases to trimming and J lost 0 bases; unmatched junction nucleotides: 1. Germline CDR1 and CDR2: SGDLS and YYNGEE. The CDR3 protein is CASSVGDYSTDTQYF. Written as DNA, the CDR3 is TGTGCCAGCAGCGTAGGGGACTACAGCACAGATACGCAGTATTTT.

V and J are TRBV4-2 and TRBJ1-2; D is uncertain. CDR1 is LGHNA, CDR2 YNFKEQ, per germline. This CDR3 is built from 13 residues. V was shortened by 1 base and J by 10 bases, with 13 bases between the two germline ends. CDR3 protein: CASSQGEADSYTF. The CDR3, as DNA: TGTGCCAGCAGCCAAGGGGAGGCAGATTCCTACACCTTC.

The chain employs TRBV5-4 and TRBJ1-6; no definite D call. From germline, CDR1 is SGHNT and CDR2 YYREEE (reference sequence). This CDR3 contains 16 residues. V was cut by 4 bases and J by 11 bases, with 22 bases left in between. The CDR3 coding sequence is TGTGCCAGCAGCCGGGGTACGGGTCAGCCCAGTACACCCCTCCACTTT. It yields the protein CASSRGTGQPSTPLHF. Looking up the rest from reference TRBV5-4 and TRBJ1-6 gives the full variable domain: ETGVTQSPTHLIKTRGQQVTLRCSSQSGHNTVSWYQQALGQGPQFIFQYYREEENGRGNFPPRFSGLQFPNYSSELNVNALELDDSALYLCASSRGTGQPSTPLHFGNGTRLTVT.

V gene TRBV7-2 combines with J gene TRBJ1-6, with D unclear. The germline V gene has CDR1 SGHTA and CDR2 FQGNSA. CDR3 length: 13 amino acids. V was cut by 5 bases and J by 10 bases, with 12 bases left in between. CDR3 protein: CASSNPPGSPLHF. The CDR3, as DNA: TGTGCCAGCAGCAATCCGCCGGGATCACCCCTCCACTTT.

The V call is TRBV30, the J call TRBJ1-4; a weak D match, TRBD1 (5 bases). CDR1 and CDR2 from the germline V gene are GTSNPN and SVGIG (reference sequence). This CDR3 is built from 13 residues. Between the trimmed V and J ends, which lost 3 bases and 8 bases, there was a span of 13 bases. DNA for the CDR3: TGTGCCTGGAGCGCCAGACAGCCGGAAAAACTGTTTTTT. It specifies CAWSARQPEKLFF.

This clone showed up just once. This sequence joins TRBV7-6 and TRBJ2-1; 10 nucleotides match TRBD2. J gave up 15 bases and V 1 base, and 12 bases lay outside the gene matches. This CDR3 spans 15 amino acids. Germline CDR1 reads SGHVS; CDR2 reads FNYEAQ. The CDR3 protein is CASSLVSSGSNPRFF. The CDR3 DNA sequence: TGTGCCAGCAGCTTAGTTTCTAGCGGGAGTAATCCTCGGTTCTTC.

As to this clone: Mismatch with germline at one junction end may stem from a read error. The chain couples TRBV7-7 to TRBJ2-5; 9 nucleotides align to TRBD1. The CDR3 is made up of 13 amino acids. Germline CDR1 is SSHAT and CDR2 is FNYEAQ (reference sequence). The DNA of the CDR3 is TGTGCTAGCAGCCGAGGACAGGGGGAGACCCAGTACTTC. Translating it yields CASSRGQGETQYF.

The chain carries TRBV20-1 and TRBJ2-5, with D possibly matching TRBD2 (6 bases). Trimming pared 7 bases from V and 5 bases from J, leaving 11 bases between. This CDR3 is 11 amino acids long. Per germline, CDR1 DFQATT and CDR2 SNEGSKA (reference sequence). The CDR3 spells CSVGRRETQYF. CDR3 DNA sequence: TGCAGTGTGGGGAGGCGGGAGACCCAGTACTTC.

The rearrangement links TRBV7-2 to TRBJ2-1, with D uncertain. CDR3 length: 17 residues. V lost 0 bases to trimming and J lost 0 bases, with 12 bases between them. Germline V gene sequence: CDR1 SGHTA, CDR2 FQGNSA. This CDR3 reads CASSLAVTASSYNEQFF. In DNA, the CDR3 is TGTGCCAGCAGCTTAGCCGTTACAGCCAGCTCCTACAATGAGCAGTTCTTC.

This sequence joins TRBV19 and TRBJ1-1; no firm D call. CDR3 size: 13 residues. V dropped 2 bases and J dropped 13 bases, with 17 bases sitting between them. The V gene's germline CDR1 is LNHDA and CDR2 SQIVND (reference sequence). CDR3 in DNA: TGTGCCAGTAGTATAAATCGCGGGGTTGGGGTTTTCTTT. It specifies CASSINRGVGVFF.

The rearrangement links TRBV11-1 to TRBJ2-7, with D possibly being TRBD2 (5 bases). CDR1 and CDR2 from the germline V gene are SGHAT and FQDESV (reference sequence). The CDR3 consists of 13 residues. Trimming took 1 base from V and 7 from J, leaving 11 bases between them. DNA of the CDR3: TGTGCCAGCAGCTTAGAATGGGCGGGTGAGCAGTACTTC. Protein product: CASSLEWAGEQYF.

The CDR3 reads CASSEVTGFYNEQFF. CDR3 nucleotides: TGTGCCAGCAGTGAGGTAACGGGGTTCTACAATGAGCAGTTCTTC. The chain employs TRBV25-1 and TRBJ2-1; weak D call: TRBD2 (5 bases). V was clipped by 3 bases and J by 3 bases, with 12 bases between them. CDR3 size: 15 residues. The germline gives CDR1 MGHDK, CDR2 SYGVNS.

Concerning this clone itself: The same CDR3 also results from other DNA sequences found in this sample. The rearrangement uses TRBV19 and TRBJ1-1; D gene ambiguous. The CDR3 covers 13 residues. From germline, CDR1 is LNHDA and CDR2 SQIVND (reference sequence). The ends were cut back, 7 bases at V and 1 base at J, with 10 bases in the middle. The CDR3 DNA sequence: TGTGCCAGTAATCGCGGCCGGAACACTGAAGCTTTCTTT. As protein: CASNRGRNTEAFF.

The V and J genes are TRBV7-9 and TRBJ1-2; D gene ambiguous. Germline-derived CDR1 and CDR2 are SEHNR and FQNEAQ (reference sequence). Trimming left V 1 base short and J 2 bases short, with 11 bases between. The CDR3 sequence is 15 residues long. As DNA, the CDR3 is TGTGCCAGCAGCTTAGAGGGCGATGGGAACTATGGCTACACCTTC. Protein sequence: CASSLEGDGNYGYTF.

The V gene is TRBV7-2, the J gene TRBJ1-2, with D unresolved. Deletions cut 3 bases from V and 3 bases from J, with 8 bases between. Germline V CDR1 and CDR2: SGHTA, FQGNSA. The CDR3 covers 13 residues. The CDR3 region is CASSFNRHYGYTF. CDR3 DNA sequence: TGTGCCAGCAGCTTTAACAGACACTATGGCTACACCTTC. The whole variable domain, remainder taken from reference TRBV7-2 and TRBJ1-2, is GAGVSQSPSNKVTEKGKDVELRCDPISGHTALYWYRQSLGQGLEFLIYFQGNSAPDKSGLPSDRFSAERTGGSVSTLTIQRTQQEDSAVYLCASSFNRHYGYTFGSGTRLTVV.

The chain links TRBV19 to TRBJ2-7, with D maybe TRBD2 (6 bases). This CDR3 comprises 13 residues. Trimming took 10 bases from V and 3 from J, leaving 16 bases between them. In germline, CDR1 is LNHDA, CDR2 SQIVND (reference sequence). The CDR3 reads CATSGLLLYEQYF. CDR3 bases: TGTGCCACCTCGGGACTCTTACTCTACGAGCAGTACTTC.

The CDR3 sequence: CASSLEGMHNSPLHF. The CDR3 nucleotides read TGTGCCAGCAGCTTGGAGGGGATGCATAATTCACCCCTCCACTTT. The V call is TRBV5-4, the J call TRBJ1-6; D is possibly TRBD1 (5 bases). Trimming stripped 0 bases from V and 5 bases from J, with 9 bases between. The CDR3 spans 15 residues. CDR1 SGHNT and CDR2 YYREEE come from the germline V gene (reference sequence).

The genes are TRBV25-1 and TRBJ1-6; maybe TRBD1 (6 bases). V lost 5 bases, J lost 13 bases, and 9 bases lay in between. Looked up from germline, CDR1 is MGHDK and CDR2 is SYGVNS. The CDR3 runs 11 residues. The chain's CDR3 is CASSRGGPLHF. The CDR3 nucleotides read TGTGCCAGCAGTCGGGGGGGCCCCCTCCACTTT.

The chain couples TRBV29-1 to TRBJ2-1; 8 bases align to TRBD1. Per germline, CDR1 SQVTM and CDR2 ANQGSEA. The trim removed 4 bases at V and 2 bases at J, leaving 4 bases unmatched. The CDR3 spans 14 residues. The CDR3 here is CSVARTGTYNEQFF. The DNA for the CDR3 is TGCAGCGTTGCCCGGACAGGGACCTACAATGAGCAGTTCTTC.